This T cell receptor (beta chain) is drawn from a study of T cells in Graves' hyperthyroidism and ophthalmopathy. Individuals with ophthalmopathy presented a Clinical Activity Score of at least 3, a NOSPECS grade of at least 4 and a duration under 3 months. RNA transcripts yielded amplified TCR beta CDR3 regions. First-round RT-PCR with HTBI primers amplified the TCR CDR3 region. Using its own MiXCR run on the multiplex PCR reads, TCRdb lists one record per CDR3 protein. The sample lists fewer than 650,000 distinct CDR3 sequences; 11% to 15% were seen once. This clonotype was picked up a small number of times. The V end lost 5 bases, the J end lost 12 bases, and 16 bases lay between the germline ends. The CDR3 has 12 residues. Germline assignment: CDR1 SGHDN and CDR2 FVKESK.

Sequencing used blood. The rearrangement joins TRBV14 to TRBJ2-5; tentatively, D is TRBD2 (6 bases). This sequence originates from a woman younger than 30 with Graves' ophthalmopathy. CDR3: CASSSLGSGEYF. For the CDR3, the DNA is TGTGCCAGCAGCTCCCTCGGGTCGGGGGAGTACTTC.